This T cell receptor (beta chain) was documented in a study of blood T cell repertoires in COVID-19. About the research overall: Both acute and convalescent COVID-19 samples were obtained from the United States, Italy and Spain. The analysed material was cDNA or gDNA that came from T cells, B-cell-depleted T cells, or PBMCs.

J was trimmed by 9 bases and V by 4 bases; bases with no gene match: 12. CDR3 length equals 16 residues. Germline lookup yields CDR1 MNHEY and CDR2 SMNVEV (reference sequence). Participants came from about two dozen US areas, aged about 18 to 90 years. Participants were placed into cohorts based on the clinical history they reported. Sequencing was performed with immunoSEQ multiplex PCR; in TCRdb, only in-frame clones are kept and a portion is missing. The profile shows 200,000 to 250,000 clones, 83% of them singletons. The sequencing input was PBMCs or T cells enriched from blood (not recorded which). This clonotype was sampled from a woman aged 50 to 60 who had been exposed to COVID-19. This chain joins TRBV27 and TRBJ2-5, with 12 bases matching TRBD2. The CDR3 sequence is CASSWKGTSGPGAQYF. CDR3 DNA sequence: TGTGCCAGCAGTTGGAAAGGGACTAGCGGGCCTGGGGCCCAGTACTTC.